This T cell receptor (beta chain) was recovered during a study of OX40 agonist ivuxolimab in advanced cancers. In the study overall: A history of anti-PD-1, anti-PD-L1 or anti-CTLA-4 therapy was acceptable, and roughly 40% had some.

Overall study results and limits: Average numbers of expanded clones were greater in CD8+ T cells than in CD4+.

The CDR3 totals 17 residues. In germline, CDR1 is SEHNR, CDR2 FQNEAQ (reference sequence). The V segment lost 6 bases and the J segment 5 bases; nucleotides outside the gene matches: 18. On this clone itself: The antigen remains unidentified.

Generated by immunoSEQ multiplex PCR, the TCRdb table keeps only in-frame clones and is missing some. The sample has tens of thousands of clones; 80% to 90% are singletons. The V gene is TRBV7-9, the J gene TRBJ2-7; 8 bases fit TRBD2. This clonotype was obtained from an adult with an advanced solid tumor such as melanoma, head and neck, liver or kidney cancer. The sequencing used CD4+ or CD8+ T cells sorted from blood, collected in a trial of the OX40 agonist ivuxolimab. The CDR3 is CASSGRGPSGSWHEQYF. For the CDR3, the DNA is TGTGCCAGCAGTGGCAGGGGACCCAGCGGGAGCTGGCACGAGCAGTACTTC.